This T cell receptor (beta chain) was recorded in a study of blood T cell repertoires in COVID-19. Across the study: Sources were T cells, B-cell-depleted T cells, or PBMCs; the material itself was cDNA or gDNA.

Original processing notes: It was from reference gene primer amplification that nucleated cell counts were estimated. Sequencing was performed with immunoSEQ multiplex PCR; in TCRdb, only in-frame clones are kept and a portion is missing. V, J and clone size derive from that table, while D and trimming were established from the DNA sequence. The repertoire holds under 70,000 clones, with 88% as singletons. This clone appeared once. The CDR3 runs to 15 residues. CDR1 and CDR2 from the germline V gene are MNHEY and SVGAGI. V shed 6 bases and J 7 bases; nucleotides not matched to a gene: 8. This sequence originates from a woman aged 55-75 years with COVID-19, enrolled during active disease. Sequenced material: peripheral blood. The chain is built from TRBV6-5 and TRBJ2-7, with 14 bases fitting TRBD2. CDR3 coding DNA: TGTGCCAGCAGCTGGGGACTAGCGGGAGAGAGGGAGCAGTACTTC. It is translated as CASSWGLAGEREQYF.